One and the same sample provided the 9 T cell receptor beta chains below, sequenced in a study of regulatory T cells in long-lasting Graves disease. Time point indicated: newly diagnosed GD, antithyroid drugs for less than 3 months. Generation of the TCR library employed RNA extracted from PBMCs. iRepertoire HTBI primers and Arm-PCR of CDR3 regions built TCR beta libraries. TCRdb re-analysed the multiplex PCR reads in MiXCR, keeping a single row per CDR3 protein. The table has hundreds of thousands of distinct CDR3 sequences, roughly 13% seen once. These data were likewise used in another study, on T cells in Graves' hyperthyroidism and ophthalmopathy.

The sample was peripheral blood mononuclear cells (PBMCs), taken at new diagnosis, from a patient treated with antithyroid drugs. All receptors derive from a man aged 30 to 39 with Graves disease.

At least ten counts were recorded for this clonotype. The CDR3 DNA reads TGTGCCAGCTCAGTGGGGTCCCCCTATGGCTACACCTTC. Protein: CASSVGSPYGYTF. J is TRBJ1-2 and V is TRBV18; D remains unclear. CDR3 length equals 13 residues. Trimming removed 5 bases at V and 4 bases at J, with 11 bases between. Germline V gene data show CDR1 as KGHSH and CDR2 as LQKENI. The entire variable domain, with the rest obtained from reference TRBV18 and TRBJ1-2, is as follows: NAGVMQNPRHLVRRRGQEARLRCSPMKGHSHVYWYRQLPEEGLKFMVYLQKENIIDESGMPKERFSAEFPKEGPSILRIQQVVRGDSAAYFCASSVGSPYGYTFGSGTRLTVV.

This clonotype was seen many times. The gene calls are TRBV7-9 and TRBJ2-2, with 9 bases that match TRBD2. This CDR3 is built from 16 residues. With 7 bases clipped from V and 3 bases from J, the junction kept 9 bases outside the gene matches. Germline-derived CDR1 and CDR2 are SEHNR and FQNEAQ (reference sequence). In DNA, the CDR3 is TGTGCCAGCAATGTAGCGGGAGAGGATGACACCGGGGAGCTGTTTTTT. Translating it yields CASNVAGEDDTGELFF.

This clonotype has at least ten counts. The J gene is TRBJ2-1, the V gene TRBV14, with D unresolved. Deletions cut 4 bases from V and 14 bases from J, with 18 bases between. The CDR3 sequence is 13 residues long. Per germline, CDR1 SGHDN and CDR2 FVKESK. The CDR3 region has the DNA TGTGCCAGCAGCCCCCTCGGTGTAAGCAATGAGTTCTTC. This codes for CASSPLGVSNEFF.

The CDR3 DNA follows: TGTGCCAGCTCACCAGAGGCCAGGGTGTGGTCCTACGAGCAGTACTTC. This sequence encodes CASSPEARVWSYEQYF. This chain joins TRBV18 and TRBJ2-7, with D tentatively TRBD1 (5 bases). V lost 2 bases to trimming and J lost 1 base, with 15 bases between them. Germline values: CDR1 KGHSH, CDR2 LQKENI. This CDR3 has 16 amino acids. Based on the CDR3 plus reference TRBV18 and TRBJ2-7, the full variable domain is NAGVMQNPRHLVRRRGQEARLRCSPMKGHSHVYWYRQLPEEGLKFMVYLQKENIIDESGMPKERFSAEFPKEGPSILRIQQVVRGDSAAYFCASSPEARVWSYEQYFGPGTRLTVT.

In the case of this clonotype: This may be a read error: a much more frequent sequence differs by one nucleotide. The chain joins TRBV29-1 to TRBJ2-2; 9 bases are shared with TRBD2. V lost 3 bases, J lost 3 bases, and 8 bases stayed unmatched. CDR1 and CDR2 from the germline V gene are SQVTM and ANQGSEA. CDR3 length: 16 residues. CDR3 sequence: CSVEARGGLDTGELFF. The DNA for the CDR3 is TGCAGCGTTGAGGCGCGGGGGGGCTTGGACACCGGGGAGCTGTTTTTT.

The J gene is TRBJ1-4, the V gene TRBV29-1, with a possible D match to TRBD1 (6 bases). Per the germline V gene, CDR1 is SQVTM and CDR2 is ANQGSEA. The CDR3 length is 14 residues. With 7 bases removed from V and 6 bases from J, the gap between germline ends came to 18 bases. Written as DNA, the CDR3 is TGCAGCGCAACAGGGACGGCCCAATATGAAAAACTGTTTTTT. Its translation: CSATGTAQYEKLFF.

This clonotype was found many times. In nucleotides, the CDR3 is TGTGCCAGCAGTTTAGCGTCCTCCTACGAGCAGTACTTC. It is translated as CASSLASSYEQYF. This rearrangement joins TRBV12-3 or TRBV12-4 to TRBJ2-7; no clear D gene. The CDR3 spans 13 residues. Trimming pared 0 bases from V and 0 bases from J, leaving 3 bases between.

CDR3 loop: CSARVGSTSHYEQYF. The CDR3 DNA reads TGCAGTGCTAGAGTTGGGAGTACGAGTCACTACGAGCAGTACTTC. The V and J genes are TRBV20-1 and TRBJ2-7; D is possibly TRBD2 (5 bases). This CDR3 contains 15 residues. V lost 1 base and J lost 3, with 16 bases in between. Germline assignment: CDR1 DFQATT and CDR2 SNEGSKA (reference sequence).

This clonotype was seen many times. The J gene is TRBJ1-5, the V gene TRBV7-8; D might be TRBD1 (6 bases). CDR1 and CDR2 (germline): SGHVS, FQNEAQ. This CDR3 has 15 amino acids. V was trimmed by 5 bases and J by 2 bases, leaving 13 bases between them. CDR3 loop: CASSLFEGGNQPQHF. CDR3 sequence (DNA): TGTGCCAGCAGCCTCTTCGAGGGGGGCAATCAGCCCCAGCATTTT.